These T cell receptor beta chains were read from a single sample in a study of cytomegalovirus exposure and HLA in healthy donors. This table comes from immunoSEQ multiplex PCR, and its TCRdb copy is limited to in-frame clones, with some not included. The data show around 120,000 clones, approximately 78% seen once. Sequencing was performed on PBMCs. All receptors derive from a woman aged 25-40 years in good health and CMV-seropositive. Each CDR3 is given with its conserved first and last residue. A D gene is named only where the DNA matches it firmly. The listing skips clone size in some rows; elsewhere it reads once, few, many or a size class.

>TRBD1|-|TRBJ1-1|TRBV29-1
CSVEEGANTEAFF
TGCAGCGTTGAGGAGGGGGCGAACACTGAAGCTTTCTTT
>TRBD1|-|TRBJ2-3|TRBV30
CACPTGSFRTDTQYF
TGTGCCTGCCCGACAGGGAGTTTTCGCACAGATACGCAGTATTTT
>TRBD1|-|TRBJ2-3|TRBV6-1
CASSRRGQSTDTQYF
TGTGCCAGCAGTCGCCGGGGACAGTCCACAGATACGCAGTATTTT
>TRBD1|-|TRBJ1-3|TRBV5-1
CASRSGTGHLGDTIYF
TGCGCCAGCAGATCCGGGACAGGGCATCTTGGAGACACCATATATTTT
>-|-|TRBJ1-5|TRBV21-1
CASSDHRVYQPQHF
TGTGCCAGCAGCGACCACAGGGTGTATCAGCCCCAGCATTTT
>-|-|TRBJ2-6|TRBV4-3
CATSTGTGANVLTF
TGCGCCACCTCAACAGGAACTGGGGCCAACGTCCTGACTTTC
>-|-|TRBJ2-1|TRBV5-1
CASSLGDFYNEQFF
TGCGCCAGCAGCTTGGGGGACTTCTACAATGAGCAGTTCTTC
>-|-|TRBJ1-1|TRBV27
CASKARGEGTEAFF
TGTGCCAGCAAAGCTCGAGGGGAGGGCACTGAAGCTTTCTTT
>-|-|TRBJ1-2|TRBV29-1
CSVLRTSGGYTF
TGCAGCGTTCTCCGAACCTCAGGCGGCTACACCTTC
>TRBD1|-|TRBJ1-2|TRBV6-6
CASSDQGGKGYGYTF
TGTGCCAGCAGTGATCAGGGGGGAAAGGGCTATGGCTACACCTTC
>TRBD2|-|TRBJ2-5|TRBV27
CASRSGTSGGIYF
TGTGCCAGCAGAAGCGGGACTAGCGGGGGGATATACTTC
>TRBD1|once|TRBJ2-5|TRBV14
CASSQGSKTGKETQYF
TGTGCCAGCAGCCAAGGATCCAAGACAGGGAAAGAGACCCAGTACTTC
>-|-|TRBJ1-6|TRBV5-5
CASSLTIIKGDSPLHF
TGTGCCAGCAGCTTAACGATTATAAAGGGAGATTCACCCCTCCACTTT